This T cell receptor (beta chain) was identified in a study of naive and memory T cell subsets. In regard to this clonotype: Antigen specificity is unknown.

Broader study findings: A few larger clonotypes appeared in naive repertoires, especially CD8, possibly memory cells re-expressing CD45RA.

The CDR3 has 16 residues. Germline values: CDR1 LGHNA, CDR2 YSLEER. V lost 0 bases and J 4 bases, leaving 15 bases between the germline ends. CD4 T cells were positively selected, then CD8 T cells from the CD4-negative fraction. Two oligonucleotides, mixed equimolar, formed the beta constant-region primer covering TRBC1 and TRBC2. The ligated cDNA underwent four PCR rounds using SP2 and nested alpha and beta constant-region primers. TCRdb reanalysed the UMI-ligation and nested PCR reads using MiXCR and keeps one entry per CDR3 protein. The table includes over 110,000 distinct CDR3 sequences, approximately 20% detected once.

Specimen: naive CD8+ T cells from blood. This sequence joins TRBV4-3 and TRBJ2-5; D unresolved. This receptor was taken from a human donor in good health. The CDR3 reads CASSQDMGMNGETQYF. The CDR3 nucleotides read TGCGCCAGCAGCCAAGATATGGGGATGAATGGAGAGACCCAGTACTTC.